This record concerns one TCR beta chain sequence. These data belong to a study of blood T cell repertoires in COVID-19. The wider study: There were acute and convalescent COVID-19 samples, and they came from the United States, Italy and Spain.

The CDR3 runs 15 residues. CDR1 and CDR2 (germline): LNHDA, SQIVND (reference sequence). The V gene end was trimmed by 5 bases and the J gene end by 7 bases; junction bases not matched to a gene: 9. Authors' analysis steps: The authors estimated nucleated cell counts from reference gene primer amplification. Assay: immunoSEQ multiplex PCR; the TCRdb copy retains only in-frame clones and omits some. V and J calls plus clone size are reproduced from that table; the DNA served to infer D and trimming. Found here are about 210,000 clones, about 90% of them singletons; the top ten hold roughly 1.2%. The chain employs TRBV19 and TRBJ1-4, with 8 bases identical to TRBD1. The TCR originated in a man aged 30 to 45 with acute or convalescent COVID-19. The sample taken for sequencing was peripheral blood. CDR3 in DNA: TGTGCCAGTAGTCCCCAGGGGGCGGATTTTGAAAAACTGTTTTTT. Translated: CASSPQGADFEKLFF.